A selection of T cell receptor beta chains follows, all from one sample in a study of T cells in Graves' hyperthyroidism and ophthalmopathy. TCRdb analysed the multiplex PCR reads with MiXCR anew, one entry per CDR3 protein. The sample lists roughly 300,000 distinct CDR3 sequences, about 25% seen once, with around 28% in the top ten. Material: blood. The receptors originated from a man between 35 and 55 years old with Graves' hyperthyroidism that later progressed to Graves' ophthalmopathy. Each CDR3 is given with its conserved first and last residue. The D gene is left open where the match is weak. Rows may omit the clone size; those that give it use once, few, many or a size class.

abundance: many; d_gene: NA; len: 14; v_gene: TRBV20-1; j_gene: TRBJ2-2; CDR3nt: TGCAGTGCTCTTCGGCGTGGGGACACCGGGGAGCTGTTTTTT; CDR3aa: CSALRRGDTGELFF
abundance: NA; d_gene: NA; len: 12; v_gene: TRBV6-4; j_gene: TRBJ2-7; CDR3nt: TGTGCCAGCAGTGGGGGTTCTGGGGAGCAGTACTTC; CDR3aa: CASSGGSGEQYF
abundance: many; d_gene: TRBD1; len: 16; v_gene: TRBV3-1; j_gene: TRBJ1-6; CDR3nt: TGTGCCAGCAGCCAAGGAATGCACAGGGGCAATTCACCCCTCCACTTT; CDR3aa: CASSQGMHRGNSPLHF
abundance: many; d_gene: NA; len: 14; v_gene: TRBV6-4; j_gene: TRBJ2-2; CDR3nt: TGTGCCAGCAGTGACAGCCACGGGACCGGGGAGCTGTTTTTT; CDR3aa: CASSDSHGTGELFF
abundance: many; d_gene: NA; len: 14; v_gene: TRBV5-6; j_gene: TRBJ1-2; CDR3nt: TGTGCCAGCAGCGTGACAGGCCCCGGGTATGGCTACACCTTC; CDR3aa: CASSVTGPGYGYTF
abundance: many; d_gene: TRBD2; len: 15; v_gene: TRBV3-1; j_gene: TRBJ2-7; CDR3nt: TGTGCCAGCAGCCAAGAGGCTAGCGGGGGCTACGAGCAGTACTTC; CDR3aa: CASSQEASGGYEQYF
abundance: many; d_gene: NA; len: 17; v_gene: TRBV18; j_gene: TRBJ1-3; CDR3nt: TGTGCCAGCTCAAAGATTATAAGTGGGAGTCCTGGAAACACCATATATTTT; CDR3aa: CASSKIISGSPGNTIYF
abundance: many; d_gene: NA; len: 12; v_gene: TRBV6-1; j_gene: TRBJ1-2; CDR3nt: TGTGCCAGCAGTAAACAGAACTATGGCTACACCTTC; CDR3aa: CASSKQNYGYTF
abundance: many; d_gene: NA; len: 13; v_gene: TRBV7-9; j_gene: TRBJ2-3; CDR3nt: TGTGCCAGCAATCCGGTGGGCACAGATACGCAGTATTTT; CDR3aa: CASNPVGTDTQYF
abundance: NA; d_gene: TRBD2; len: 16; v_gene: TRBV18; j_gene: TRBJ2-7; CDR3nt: TGTGCCAGCTCGCTTTTTCTAGCGGGAGGGCCCTACGAGCAGTACTTC; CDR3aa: CASSLFLAGGPYEQYF
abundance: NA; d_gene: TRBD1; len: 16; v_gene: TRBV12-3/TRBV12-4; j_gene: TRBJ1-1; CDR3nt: TGTGCCAGCAGTTTACAGACAGGGGAAAGGGACACTGAAGCTTTCTTT; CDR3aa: CASSLQTGERDTEAFF
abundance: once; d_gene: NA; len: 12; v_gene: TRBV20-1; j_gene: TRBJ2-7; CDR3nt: TGCAGTGCTAGAGGACTAGTTGGCGAGCAGTACTTC; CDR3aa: CSARGLVGEQYF
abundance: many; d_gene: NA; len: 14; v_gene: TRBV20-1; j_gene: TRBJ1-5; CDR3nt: TGCAGTGCTAGACAACTCGAGAATGATCAGCCCCAGCATTTT; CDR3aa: CSARQLENDQPQHF
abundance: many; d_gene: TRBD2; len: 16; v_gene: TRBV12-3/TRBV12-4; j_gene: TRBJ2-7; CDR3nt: TGTGCCAGCAGTTTAGGTCCAGCGGGAGCTCGGTACGAGCAGTACTTC; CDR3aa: CASSLGPAGARYEQYF
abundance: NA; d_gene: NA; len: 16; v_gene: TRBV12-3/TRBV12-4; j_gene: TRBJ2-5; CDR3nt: TGTGCCAGCAGTCCACGGATGTCCCACCACCAAGAGACCCAGTACTTC; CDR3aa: CASSPRMSHHQETQYF
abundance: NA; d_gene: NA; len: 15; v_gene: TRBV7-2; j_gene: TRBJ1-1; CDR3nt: TGTGCCAGCAGCCCCAGACTGGGGAATTCGCTTGAAGCTTTCTTT; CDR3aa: CASSPRLGNSLEAFF
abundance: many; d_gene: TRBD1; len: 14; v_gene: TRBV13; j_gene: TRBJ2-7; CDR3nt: TGTGCCAGCAGCGACAGGGTAAGGACCTACGAGCAGTACTTC; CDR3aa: CASSDRVRTYEQYF
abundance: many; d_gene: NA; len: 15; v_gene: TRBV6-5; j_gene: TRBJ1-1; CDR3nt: TGTGCCAGCAGTTCGCTCTGGAGGACGGACAATGAAGCTTTCTTT; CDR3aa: CASSSLWRTDNEAFF
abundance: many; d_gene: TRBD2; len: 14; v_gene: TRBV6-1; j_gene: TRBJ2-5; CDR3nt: TGTGCCAGCAGTGAGACTAGCGGCCAAGAGACCCAGTACTTC; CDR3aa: CASSETSGQETQYF
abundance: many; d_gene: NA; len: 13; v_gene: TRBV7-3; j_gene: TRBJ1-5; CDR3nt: TGTGCCAGCAGCTTAACTCCGGGGCAGCCCCAGCATTTT; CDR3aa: CASSLTPGQPQHF
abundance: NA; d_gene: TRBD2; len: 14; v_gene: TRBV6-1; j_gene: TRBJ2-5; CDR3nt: TGTGCCAGCAGTATAACCGGGAGGGTAGAGACCCAGTACTTC; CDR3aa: CASSITGRVETQYF
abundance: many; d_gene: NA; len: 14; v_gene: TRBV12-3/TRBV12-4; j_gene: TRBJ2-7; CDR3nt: TGTGCCAGCAGACGAGGACAGACTGCCTACGAGCAGTACTTC; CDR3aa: CASRRGQTAYEQYF
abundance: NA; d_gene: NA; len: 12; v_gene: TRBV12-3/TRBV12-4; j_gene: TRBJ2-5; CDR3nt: TGTGCCAGCAGCTATGGGACATCCACCCAGTACTTC; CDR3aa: CASSYGTSTQYF
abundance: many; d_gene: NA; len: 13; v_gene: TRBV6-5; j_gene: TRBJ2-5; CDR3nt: TGTGCCAGCAGTTACTCAGGGTCCGAGACCCAGTACTTC; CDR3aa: CASSYSGSETQYF
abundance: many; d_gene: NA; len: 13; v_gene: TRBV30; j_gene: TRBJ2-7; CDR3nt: TGTGCCTGGAACAGAGTGAATCCCTACGAGCAGTACTTC; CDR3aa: CAWNRVNPYEQYF
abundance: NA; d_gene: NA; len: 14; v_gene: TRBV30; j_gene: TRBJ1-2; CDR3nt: TGTGCCTGGAGTGACCAGAACAACCTCTATGGCTACACCTTC; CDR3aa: CAWSDQNNLYGYTF
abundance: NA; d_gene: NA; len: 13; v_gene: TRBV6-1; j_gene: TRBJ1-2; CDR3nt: TGTGCCAGCAGCTTGTCGGTCGGGGATGGCTACACCTTC; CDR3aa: CASSLSVGDGYTF
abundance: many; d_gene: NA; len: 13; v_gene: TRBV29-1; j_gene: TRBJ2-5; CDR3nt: TGCAGCGTTGATATCCAGGGGGGAGAGACCCAGTACTTC; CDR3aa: CSVDIQGGETQYF
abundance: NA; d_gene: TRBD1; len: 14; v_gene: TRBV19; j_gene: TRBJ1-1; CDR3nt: TGTGCCAGTAGTAACCAGGGGGGGGCCACTGAAGCTTTCTTT; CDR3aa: CASSNQGGATEAFF
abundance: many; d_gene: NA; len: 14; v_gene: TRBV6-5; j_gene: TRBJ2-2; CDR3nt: TGTGCCAGCAGTTTAATCAGGAACACCGGGGAGCTGTTTTTT; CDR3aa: CASSLIRNTGELFF
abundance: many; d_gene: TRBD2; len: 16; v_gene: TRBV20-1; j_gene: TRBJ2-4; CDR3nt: TGCAGTGCTAGAAATACTAGCGGGTTAGCCAAAAACATTCAGTACTTC; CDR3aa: CSARNTSGLAKNIQYF
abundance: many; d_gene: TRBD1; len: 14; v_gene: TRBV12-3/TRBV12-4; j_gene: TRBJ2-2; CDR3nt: TGTGCCAGCAACCCAGGGGGTGGCCCCGGGGAGCTGTTTTTT; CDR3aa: CASNPGGGPGELFF
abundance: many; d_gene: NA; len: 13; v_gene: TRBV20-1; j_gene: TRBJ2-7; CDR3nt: TGCAGTGCTATTTCCGGAGCCCCCTACGAGCAGTACTTC; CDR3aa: CSAISGAPYEQYF
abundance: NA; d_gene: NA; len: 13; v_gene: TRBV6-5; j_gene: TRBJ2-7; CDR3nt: TGTGCCAGCAGTTACTCGAACTTTAATCCGACGGACTTC; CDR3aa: CASSYSNFNPTDF
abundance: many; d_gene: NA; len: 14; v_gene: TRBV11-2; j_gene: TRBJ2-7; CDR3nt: TGTGCCAGCAGCCATATCGGGGGTCAGACCGAGCAGTACTTC; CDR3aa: CASSHIGGQTEQYF
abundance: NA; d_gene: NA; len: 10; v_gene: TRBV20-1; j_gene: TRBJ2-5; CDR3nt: TGCAGTGCACATATGGAGACCCAGTACTTC; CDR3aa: CSAHMETQYF
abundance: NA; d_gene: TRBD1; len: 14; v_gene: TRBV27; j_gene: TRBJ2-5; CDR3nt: TGTGCCAGCACCGGACAGGGGGATCCAGAGACCCAGTACTTC; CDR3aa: CASTGQGDPETQYF
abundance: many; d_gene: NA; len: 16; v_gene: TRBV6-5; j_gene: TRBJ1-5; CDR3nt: TGTGCCAGCATGCCACAGGGTCTGGGCTCCGCTCAGCCCCAGCATTTT; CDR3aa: CASMPQGLGSAQPQHF
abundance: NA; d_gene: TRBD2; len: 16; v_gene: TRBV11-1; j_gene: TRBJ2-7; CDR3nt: TGTGCCAGCAGCTCAAATAAGGGACTAGCGGTATACGAGCAGTACTTC; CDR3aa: CASSSNKGLAVYEQYF
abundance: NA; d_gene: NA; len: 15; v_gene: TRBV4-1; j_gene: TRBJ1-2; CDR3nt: TGCGCCAGCAGCCATCCCGGGGAGGGGTTAAGTGGCTACACCTTC; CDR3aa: CASSHPGEGLSGYTF
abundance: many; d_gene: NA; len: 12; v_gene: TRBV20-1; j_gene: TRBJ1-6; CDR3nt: TGCAGTGCTACCTGGATGGATTCACCCCTCCACTTT; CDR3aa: CSATWMDSPLHF
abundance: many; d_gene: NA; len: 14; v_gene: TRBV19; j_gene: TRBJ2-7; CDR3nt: TGTGCCAGTAGTCCGAGCGGAGCAGCCTACGAGCAGTACTTC; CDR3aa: CASSPSGAAYEQYF
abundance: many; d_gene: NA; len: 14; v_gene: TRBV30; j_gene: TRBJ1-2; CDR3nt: TGTGCCTGGAGGGGGACCCTGAGAACATATGGCTACACCTTC; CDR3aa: CAWRGTLRTYGYTF
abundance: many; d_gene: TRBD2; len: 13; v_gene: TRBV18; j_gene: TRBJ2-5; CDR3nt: TGTGCCAGCGGGACTAGCGGGCAAGAGACCCAGTACTTC; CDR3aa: CASGTSGQETQYF
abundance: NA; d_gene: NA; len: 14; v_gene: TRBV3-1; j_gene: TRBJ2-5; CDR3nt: TGTGCCAGCAGCCAAGAGGTCGTGAGGGAGACCCAGTACTTC; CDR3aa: CASSQEVVRETQYF
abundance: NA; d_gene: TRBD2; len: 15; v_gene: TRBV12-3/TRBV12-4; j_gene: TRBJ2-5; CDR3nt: TGTGCCAGCAGTAGAGGGACTAGCGGAGGAGAGACCCAGTACTTC; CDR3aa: CASSRGTSGGETQYF
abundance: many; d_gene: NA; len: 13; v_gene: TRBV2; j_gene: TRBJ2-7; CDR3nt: TGTGCCAGCAGCACCCGGGGGATTTACGAGCAGTACTTC; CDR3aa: CASSTRGIYEQYF
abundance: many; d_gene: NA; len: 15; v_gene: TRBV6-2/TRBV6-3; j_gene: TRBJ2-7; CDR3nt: TGTGCCAGCAGTTACTCGAAATTGGCCAACTACGAGCAGTACTTC; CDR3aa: CASSYSKLANYEQYF